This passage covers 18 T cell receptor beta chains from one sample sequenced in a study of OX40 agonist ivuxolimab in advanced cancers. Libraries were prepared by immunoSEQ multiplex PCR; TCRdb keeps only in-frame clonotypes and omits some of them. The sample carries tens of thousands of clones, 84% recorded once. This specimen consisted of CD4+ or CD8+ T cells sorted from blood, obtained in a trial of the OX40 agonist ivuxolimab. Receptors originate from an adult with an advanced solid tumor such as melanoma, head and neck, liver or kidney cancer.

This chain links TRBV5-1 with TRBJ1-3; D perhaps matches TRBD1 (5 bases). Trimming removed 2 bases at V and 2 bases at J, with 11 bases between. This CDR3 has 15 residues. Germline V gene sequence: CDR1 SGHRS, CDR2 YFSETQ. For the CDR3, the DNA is TGCGCCAGCAGCTTAGGGGCAGGAGCTGGAAACACCATATATTTT. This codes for CASSLGAGAGNTIYF.

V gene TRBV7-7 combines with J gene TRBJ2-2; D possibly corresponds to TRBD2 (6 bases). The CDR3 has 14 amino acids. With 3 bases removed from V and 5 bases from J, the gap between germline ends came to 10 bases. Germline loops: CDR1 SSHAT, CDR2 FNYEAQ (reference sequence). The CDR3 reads CASSFASATGELFF. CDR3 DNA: TGTGCCAGCAGCTTTGCTAGCGCAACCGGGGAGCTGTTTTTT. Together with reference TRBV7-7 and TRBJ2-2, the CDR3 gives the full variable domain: GAGVSQSPRYKVTKRGQDVTLRCDPISSHATLYWYQQALGQGPEFLTYFNYEAQPDKSGLPSDRFSAERPEGSISTLTIQRTEQRDSAMYRCASSFASATGELFFGEGSRLTVL.

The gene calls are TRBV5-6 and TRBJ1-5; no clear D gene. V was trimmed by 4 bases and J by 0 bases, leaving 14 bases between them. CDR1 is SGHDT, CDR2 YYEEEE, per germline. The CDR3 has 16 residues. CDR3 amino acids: CASSARAPYSNQPQHF. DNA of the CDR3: TGTGCCAGCAGCGCCCGGGCACCGTATAGCAATCAGCCCCAGCATTTT.

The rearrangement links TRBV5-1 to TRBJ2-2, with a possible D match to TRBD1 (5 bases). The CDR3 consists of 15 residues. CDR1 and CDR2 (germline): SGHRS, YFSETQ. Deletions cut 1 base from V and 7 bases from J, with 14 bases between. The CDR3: CASSLISGNHGELFF. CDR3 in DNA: TGCGCCAGCAGCTTGATATCAGGGAATCACGGGGAGCTGTTTTTT.

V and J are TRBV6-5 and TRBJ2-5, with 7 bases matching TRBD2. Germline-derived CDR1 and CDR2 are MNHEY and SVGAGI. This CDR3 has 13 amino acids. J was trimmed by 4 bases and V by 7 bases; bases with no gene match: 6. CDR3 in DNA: TGTGCCAGCACCGGCTGGGGGGGAGAGACCCAGTACTTC. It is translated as CASTGWGGETQYF.

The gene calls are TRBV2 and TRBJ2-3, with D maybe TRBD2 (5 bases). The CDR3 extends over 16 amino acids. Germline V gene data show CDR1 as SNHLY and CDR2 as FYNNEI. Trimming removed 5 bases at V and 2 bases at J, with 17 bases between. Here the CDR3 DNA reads TGTGCCAGCAGTTTCCTTGGAGAGGGAAACACAGATACGCAGTATTTT. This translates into CASSFLGEGNTDTQYF.

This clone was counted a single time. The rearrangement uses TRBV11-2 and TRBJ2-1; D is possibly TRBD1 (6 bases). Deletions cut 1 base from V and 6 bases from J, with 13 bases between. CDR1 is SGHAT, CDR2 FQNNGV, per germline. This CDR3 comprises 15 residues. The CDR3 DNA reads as TGTGCCAGCAGCTTAGGAACAGGGTTGGTCAATGAGCAGTTCTTC. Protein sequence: CASSLGTGLVNEQFF.

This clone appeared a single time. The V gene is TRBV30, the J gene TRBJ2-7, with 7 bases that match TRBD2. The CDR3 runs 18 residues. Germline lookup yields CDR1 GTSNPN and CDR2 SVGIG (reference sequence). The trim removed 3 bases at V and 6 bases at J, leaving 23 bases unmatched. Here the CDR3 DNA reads TGTGCCTGGAGGGACCCCCGGTGGGGCGGGAGAATACTTGGCGAGCAGTACTTC. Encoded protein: CAWRDPRWGGRILGEQYF. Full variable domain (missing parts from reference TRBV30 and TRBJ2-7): SQTIHQWPATLVQPVGSPLSLECTVEGTSNPNLYWYRQAAGRGLQLLFYSVGIGQISSEVPQNLSASRPQDRQFILSSKKLLLSDSGFYLCAWRDPRWGGRILGEQYFGPGTRLTVT.

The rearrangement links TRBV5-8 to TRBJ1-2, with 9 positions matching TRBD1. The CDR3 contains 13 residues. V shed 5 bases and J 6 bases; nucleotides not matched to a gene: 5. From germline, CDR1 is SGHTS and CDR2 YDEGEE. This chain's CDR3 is CASRITGGNGYTF. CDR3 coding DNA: TGTGCCAGCAGGATTACAGGGGGCAATGGCTACACCTTC.

The CDR3 nucleotides are TGTGCCAGCAGCTTCGGGACAGGGAGGAACACTGAAGCTTTCTTT. Translation gives CASSFGTGRNTEAFF. The chain uses TRBV11-2 and TRBJ1-1; 9 nucleotides match TRBD1. With 3 bases clipped from V and 1 base from J, the junction kept 3 bases outside the gene matches. CDR1 is SGHAT and CDR2 is FQNNGV in the germline V gene. The CDR3 has 15 amino acids.

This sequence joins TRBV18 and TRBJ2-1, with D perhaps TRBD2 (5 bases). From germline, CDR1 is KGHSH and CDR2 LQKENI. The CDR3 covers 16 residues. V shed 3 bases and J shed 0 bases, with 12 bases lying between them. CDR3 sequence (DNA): TGTGCCAGCTCACCCCCCGAGGGAAGCTCCTACAATGAGCAGTTCTTC. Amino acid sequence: CASSPPEGSSYNEQFF.

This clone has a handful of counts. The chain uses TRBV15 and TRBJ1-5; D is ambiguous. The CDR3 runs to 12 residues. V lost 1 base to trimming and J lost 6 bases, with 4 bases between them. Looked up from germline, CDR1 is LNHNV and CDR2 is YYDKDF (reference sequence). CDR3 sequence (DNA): TGTGCCACCAGCAGAGCCCGTCAGCCCCAGCATTTT. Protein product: CATSRARQPQHF.

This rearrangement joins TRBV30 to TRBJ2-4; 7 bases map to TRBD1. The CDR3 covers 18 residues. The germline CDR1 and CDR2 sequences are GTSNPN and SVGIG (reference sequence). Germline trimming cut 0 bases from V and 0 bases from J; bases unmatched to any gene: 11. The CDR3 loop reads CAWSVLARGRVAKNIQYF. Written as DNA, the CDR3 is TGTGCCTGGAGTGTATTGGCCAGGGGGAGAGTAGCCAAAAACATTCAGTACTTC.

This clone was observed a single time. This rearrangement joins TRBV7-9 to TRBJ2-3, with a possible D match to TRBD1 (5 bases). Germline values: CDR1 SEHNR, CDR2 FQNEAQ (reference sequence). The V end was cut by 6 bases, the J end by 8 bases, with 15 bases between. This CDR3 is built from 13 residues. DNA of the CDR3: TGTGCCAGCAGGCAAGACAGTATTGGTACGCAGTATTTT. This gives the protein CASRQDSIGTQYF. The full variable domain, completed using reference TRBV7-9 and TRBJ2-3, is DTGVSQNPRHKITKRGQNVTFRCDPISEHNRLYWYRQTLGQGPEFLTYFQNEAQLEKSRLLSDRFSAERPKGSFSTLEIQRTEQGDSAMYLCASRQDSIGTQYFGPGTRLTVL.

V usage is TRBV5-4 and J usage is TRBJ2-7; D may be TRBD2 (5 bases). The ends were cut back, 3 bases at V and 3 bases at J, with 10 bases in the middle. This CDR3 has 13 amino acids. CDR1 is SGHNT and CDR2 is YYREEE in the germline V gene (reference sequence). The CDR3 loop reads CASSSGLSYEQYF. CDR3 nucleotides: TGTGCCAGCAGCTCCGGACTGAGCTACGAGCAGTACTTC.

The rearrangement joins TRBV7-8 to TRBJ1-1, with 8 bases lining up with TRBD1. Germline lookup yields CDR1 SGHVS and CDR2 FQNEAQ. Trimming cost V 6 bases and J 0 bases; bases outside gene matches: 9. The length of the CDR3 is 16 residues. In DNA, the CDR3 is TGTGCCAGCAGTAAACCCCGGACAGGGCTGAACACTGAAGCTTTCTTT. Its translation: CASSKPRTGLNTEAFF.

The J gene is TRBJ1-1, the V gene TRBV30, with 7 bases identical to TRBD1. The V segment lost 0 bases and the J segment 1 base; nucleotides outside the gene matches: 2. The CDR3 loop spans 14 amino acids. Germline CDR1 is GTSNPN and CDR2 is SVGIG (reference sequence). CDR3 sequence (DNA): TGTGCCTGGAGTGTAGGGGGCCCGAACACTGAAGCTTTCTTT. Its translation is CAWSVGGPNTEAFF.

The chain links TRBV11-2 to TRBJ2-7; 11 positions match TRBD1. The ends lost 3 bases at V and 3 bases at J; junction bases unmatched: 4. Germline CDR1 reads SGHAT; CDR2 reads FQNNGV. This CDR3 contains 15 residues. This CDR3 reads CASSFGQGAIYEQYF. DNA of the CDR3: TGTGCCAGCAGCTTCGGACAGGGGGCGATCTACGAGCAGTACTTC.